The rows below give T cell receptor beta chains drawn from one sample of a study of OX40 agonist ivuxolimab in advanced cancers. Produced via immunoSEQ multiplex PCR; TCRdb's table is partial and in-frame only. The data show approximately 100,000 clones, 90% seen once. The sample was CD4+ or CD8+ T cells sorted from blood, taken in a trial of the OX40 agonist ivuxolimab. The receptors were gathered from an adult with an advanced solid tumor such as melanoma, head and neck, liver or kidney cancer. The CDR3 runs from the conserved cysteine through the conserved F or W. Each record gives: J gene, D gene, V gene, clone size, CDR3 DNA, CDR3 protein. D genes are given only for firm matches. Expanded clones are given a class, and other clones once, few, many or no size at all.

TRBJ2-3 | - | TRBV19 | - | TGTGCCAGTAGTAACCCTAGGAGCGGAGGGCAAAGGGGTACGCAGTATTTT | CASSNPRSGGQRGTQYF
TRBJ2-5 | - | TRBV7-2 | - | TGTGCCAGCAGCTTAGTAAGCTGGCGGAAGACCCAAGAGACCCAGTACTTC | CASSLVSWRKTQETQYF
TRBJ1-2 | - | TRBV27 | - | TGTGCCACCGCGTCTGGGGCGCAGGACTATGGCTACACCTTC | CATASGAQDYGYTF
TRBJ2-3 | - | TRBV5-8 | once | TGTGCCAGCAGCTTGGACAGTTACGGCACAGATACGCAGTATTTT | CASSLDSYGTDTQYF
TRBJ2-1 | - | TRBV19 | - | TGTGCCAGTAGTATAGGCATACGAGAACCCATCTCCTACAATGAGCAGTTCTTC | CASSIGIREPISYNEQFF
TRBJ2-5 | - | TRBV28 | few | TGTGCCAGCAGTCTCCAAGAGACCCAGTACTTC | CASSLQETQYF
TRBJ2-3 | TRBD1 | TRBV15 | - | TGTGCCACCAGCATCGACACAGGGGTCGGCACAGATACGCAGTATTTT | CATSIDTGVGTDTQYF
TRBJ2-2 | TRBD2 | TRBV7-2 | - | TGTGCCAGCAGCCCCACCTTAGCGGGAGCGAACACCGGGGAGCTGTTTTTT | CASSPTLAGANTGELFF
TRBJ2-1 | - | TRBV6-4 | once | TGTGCCAGCAGTGAACAATCGGGGAAAAATGAGCAGTTCTTC | CASSEQSGKNEQFF
TRBJ1-1 | - | TRBV11-3 | - | TGTGCCAGCAGCTTCACAGAGAGAGCTGAAGCTTTCTTT | CASSFTERAEAFF
TRBJ2-3 | TRBD1 | TRBV29-1 | - | TGCAGCGTTGTCTCAGGACAGGGGGTTAATACGCAGTATTTT | CSVVSGQGVNTQYF
TRBJ2-5 | TRBD1 | TRBV14 | once | TGTGCCAGCAGCCTCTGGGACAGGGGGTTGGGAGAGACCCAGTACTTC | CASSLWDRGLGETQYF
TRBJ2-5 | TRBD2 | TRBV6-1 | - | TGTGCCAGCAGGCCCTCTGGGGGGGGAGAGACCCAGTACTTC | CASRPSGGGETQYF
TRBJ2-1 | TRBD1 | TRBV19 | once | TGTGCCAGTAGTGGGACAGGGGGCTCCTTGCAGTTCTTC | CASSGTGGSLQFF
TRBJ1-3 | TRBD1 | TRBV9 | few | TGTGCCAGCAGCGTAGCCCCTCCGGGACAGGGGGGAAACACCATATATTTT | CASSVAPPGQGGNTIYF
TRBJ2-1 | - | TRBV7-3 | - | TGTGCCAGCAGCCCTCACCTGACGACTAGTTGGGCGAATGAGCAGTTCTTC | CASSPHLTTSWANEQFF
TRBJ2-6 | - | TRBV9 | - | TGTGCCAGCAGCGTGCAGGGATCGGGGGCCAACGTCCTGACTTTC | CASSVQGSGANVLTF
TRBJ2-1 | TRBD2 | TRBV7-9 | - | TGTGCCAGCAGCTCCGACGGGAGGTCGTGGCGGAATGAGCAGTTCTTC | CASSSDGRSWRNEQFF
TRBJ2-7 | - | TRBV30 | - | TGTGCCTGGAAGGGCCCCAGGGGGGGCGAGCAGTACTTC | CAWKGPRGGEQYF
TRBJ1-5 | - | TRBV28 | - | TGTGCCAGCAGTCAGGACTTGACGGGTAATCAGCCCCAGCATTTT | CASSQDLTGNQPQHF
TRBJ2-1 | TRBD2 | TRBV7-9 | - | TGTGCCAGCAGCGCGGGACTAGCGGGGCTCAATGAGCAGTTCTTC | CASSAGLAGLNEQFF
TRBJ2-3 | - | TRBV19 | - | TGTGCCAGTACCCTGGGAGATACGCAGTATTTT | CASTLGDTQYF
TRBJ2-2 | - | TRBV7-3 | - | TGTGCCAGCAGCTTCAGGGAGACCGGGGAGCTGTTTTTT | CASSFRETGELFF
TRBJ2-5 | - | TRBV11-3 | once | TGTGCCAGCAGCACGCGGGACTTCCAAGAGACCCAGTACTTC | CASSTRDFQETQYF
TRBJ1-2 | - | TRBV14 | - | TGTGCCAGCAGCCAAGGTGGGGGCGCGCATGGCTACACCTTC | CASSQGGGAHGYTF
TRBJ2-3 | - | TRBV30 | - | TGTGCCTGCAGAAGTGGAGGGGATACGCAGTATTTT | CACRSGGDTQYF
TRBJ2-2 | - | TRBV7-6 | - | TGTGCCAGCAGCCATCACGCCGGCCAGCCAACCGGGGAGCTGTTTTTT | CASSHHAGQPTGELFF
TRBJ2-1 | TRBD2 | TRBV5-4 | once | TGTGCCAGCAGCCCGCCTAGGGTAGCGGGGGTCAATGAGCAGTTCTTC | CASSPPRVAGVNEQFF
TRBJ2-3 | TRBD2 | TRBV4-1 | - | TGCGCCAGCAGCCTAGAGGGACTAGCGCAGTGGGGTACGCAGTATTTT | CASSLEGLAQWGTQYF
TRBJ2-7 | TRBD1 | TRBV28 | - | TGTGCCAGCAGTTCACAGGGGAGTATTTCCTACGAGCAGTACTTC | CASSSQGSISYEQYF
TRBJ1-5 | - | TRBV12-5 | - | TGTGCTAGTGGTTTGGTACAGCCCCCCTATAGCAATCAGCCCCAGCATTTT | CASGLVQPPYSNQPQHF
TRBJ1-2 | - | TRBV11-2 | - | TGTGCCAGCAGCTTAGTAGGCGGAGATAACTATGGCTACACCTTC | CASSLVGGDNYGYTF
TRBJ2-7 | TRBD2 | TRBV30 | - | TGTGCCTGGACCTTAGCGGGAGGGGAAGCCTACGAGCAGTACTTC | CAWTLAGGEAYEQYF
TRBJ2-2 | TRBD1 | TRBV5-1 | - | TGCGCCAGCAGCGTCGGGACAGGGGACATCGGGGAGCTGTTTTTT | CASSVGTGDIGELFF
TRBJ2-3 | - | TRBV19 | - | TGTGCCAGTAGTATAGATCCGGGGAGAGGGACACTGCCTCTGATCCGAGATACGCAGTATTTT | CASSIDPGRGTLPLIRDTQYF
TRBJ1-2 | - | TRBV7-8 | - | TGTGCCAGCAGCTTAGAGAGGGGGAGGGGTGGCTACACCTTC | CASSLERGRGGYTF
TRBJ1-4 | - | TRBV6-5 | - | TGTGCCAGCAGTTCCTCCAGGACAACCGGAAAACTGTTTTTT | CASSSSRTTGKLFF
TRBJ2-1 | TRBD2 | TRBV11-1 | few | TGTGCCAGCAGCTTAAGGCGGGGGTACTACGGCAATGAGCAGTTCTTC | CASSLRRGYYGNEQFF
TRBJ1-2 | - | TRBV6-5 | - | TGTGCCAGCAGTTACTCCCGGACTCCAAACTATGGCTACACCTTC | CASSYSRTPNYGYTF
TRBJ1-3 | - | TRBV19 | - | TGTGCCAGTAGTATAGCCAGAGACTCTGGAAACACCATATATTTT | CASSIARDSGNTIYF
TRBJ1-4 | - | TRBV2 | - | TGTGCCAGCAGTGCCCCAGGGGAAAAACTGTTTTTT | CASSAPGEKLFF
TRBJ2-1 | TRBD2 | TRBV19 | once | TGTGCCAGTAGTATCACCGGGACTAGCGGGAGAAATGAGCAGTTCTTC | CASSITGTSGRNEQFF
TRBJ2-3 | - | TRBV2 | - | TGTGCCAGCAGTACTAACATGTTCGTCGGCACAGATACGCAGTATTTT | CASSTNMFVGTDTQYF
TRBJ1-1 | TRBD1 | TRBV4-3 | once | TGCGCCAGCAGCCAAGGACAGGGGCTGAACACTGAAGCTTTCTTT | CASSQGQGLNTEAFF
TRBJ2-1 | TRBD2 | TRBV5-4 | - | TGTGCCAGCAAGCCGAGACTAGCGCGATACAATGAGCAGTTCTTC | CASKPRLARYNEQFF